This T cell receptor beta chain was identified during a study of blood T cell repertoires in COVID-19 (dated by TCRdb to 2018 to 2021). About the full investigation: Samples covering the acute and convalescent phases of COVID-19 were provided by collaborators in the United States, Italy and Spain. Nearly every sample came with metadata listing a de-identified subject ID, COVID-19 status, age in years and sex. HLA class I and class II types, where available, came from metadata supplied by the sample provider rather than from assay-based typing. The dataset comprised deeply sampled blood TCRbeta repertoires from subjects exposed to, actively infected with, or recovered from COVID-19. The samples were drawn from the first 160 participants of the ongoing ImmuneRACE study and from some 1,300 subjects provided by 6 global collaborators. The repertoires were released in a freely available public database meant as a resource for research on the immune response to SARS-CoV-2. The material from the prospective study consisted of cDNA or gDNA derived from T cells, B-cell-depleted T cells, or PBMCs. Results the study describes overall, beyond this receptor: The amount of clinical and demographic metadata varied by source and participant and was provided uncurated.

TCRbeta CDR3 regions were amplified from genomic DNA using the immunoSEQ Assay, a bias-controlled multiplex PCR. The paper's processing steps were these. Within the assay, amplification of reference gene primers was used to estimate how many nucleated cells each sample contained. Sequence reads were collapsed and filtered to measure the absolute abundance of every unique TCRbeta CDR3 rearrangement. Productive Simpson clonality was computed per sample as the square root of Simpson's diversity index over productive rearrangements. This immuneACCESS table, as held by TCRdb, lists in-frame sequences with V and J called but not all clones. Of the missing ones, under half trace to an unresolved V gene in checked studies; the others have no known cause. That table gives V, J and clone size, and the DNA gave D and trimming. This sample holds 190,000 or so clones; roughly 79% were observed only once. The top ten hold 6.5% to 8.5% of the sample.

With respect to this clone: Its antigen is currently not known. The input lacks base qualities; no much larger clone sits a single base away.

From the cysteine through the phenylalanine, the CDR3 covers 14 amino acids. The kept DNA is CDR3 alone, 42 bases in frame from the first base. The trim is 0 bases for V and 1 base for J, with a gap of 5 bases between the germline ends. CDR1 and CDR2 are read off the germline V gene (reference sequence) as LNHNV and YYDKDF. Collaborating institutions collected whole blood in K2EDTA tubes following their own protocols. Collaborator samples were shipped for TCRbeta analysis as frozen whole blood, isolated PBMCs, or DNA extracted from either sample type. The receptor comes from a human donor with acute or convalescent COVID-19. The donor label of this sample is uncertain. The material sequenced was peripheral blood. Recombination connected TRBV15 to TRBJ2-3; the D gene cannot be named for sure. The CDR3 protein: CATSRDQGTDTQYF. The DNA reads TGTGCCACCAGCAGAGACCAGGGCACAGATACGCAGTATTTT.